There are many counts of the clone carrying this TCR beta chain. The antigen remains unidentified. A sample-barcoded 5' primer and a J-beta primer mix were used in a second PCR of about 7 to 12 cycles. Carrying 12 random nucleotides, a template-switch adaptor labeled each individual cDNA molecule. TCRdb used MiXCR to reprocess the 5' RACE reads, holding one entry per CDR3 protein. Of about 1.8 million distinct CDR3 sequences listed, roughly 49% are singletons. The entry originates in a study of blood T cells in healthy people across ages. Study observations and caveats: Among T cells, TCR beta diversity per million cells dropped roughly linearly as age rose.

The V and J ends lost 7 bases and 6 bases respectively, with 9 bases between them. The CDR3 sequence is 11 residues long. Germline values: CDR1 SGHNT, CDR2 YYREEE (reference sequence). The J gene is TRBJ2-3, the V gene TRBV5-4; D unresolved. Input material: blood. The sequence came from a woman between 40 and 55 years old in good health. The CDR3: CASRNRDTQYF. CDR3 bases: TGTGCCAGCCGAAATCGGGATACGCAGTATTTT.